Given below is one T cell receptor (beta chain) in context. This specimen comes from a study of blood T cell repertoires in COVID-19. CDR1 is LNHDA, CDR2 SQIVND, per germline (reference sequence). The junction had 8 bases not matched to a gene; V was cut back by 5 bases and J by 5 bases. The CDR3 extends over 14 amino acids. The data were produced by immunoSEQ multiplex PCR, yet TCRdb's version contains in-frame clones alone and is incomplete. Of fewer than 200,000 clones in the sample, roughly 80% were seen once. The sequenced material came from peripheral blood. The receptor's source is a woman aged 70-85 years with acute or convalescent COVID-19. The V call is TRBV19, the J call TRBJ2-5; 7 nucleotides line up with TRBD1. CDR3 in DNA: TGTGCCAGTAGTGCCCGACAGGGCGGGGAGACCCAGTACTTC. Its protein is CASSARQGGETQYF.